This TCR beta chain was profiled in a study of shared clonotypes between healthy human individuals. Some clones are missing from TCRdb's copy, which holds only in-frame ones; the method was immunoSEQ multiplex PCR. The sample lists roughly 1,100,000 clones, about 80% occurring once. The germline gives CDR1 SGDLS, CDR2 YYNGEE. V was clipped by 4 bases and J by 5 bases, with 16 bases between them. The CDR3 is made up of 15 amino acids. The TCR comes from a man younger than 30 in good health. The source material was memory CD4+ T cells sorted from blood. The subset here: CD45RA-negative fraction. V usage is TRBV9 and J usage is TRBJ1-5; TRBD1 is a possible D gene (5 bases). Here the CDR3 DNA reads TGTGCCAGCAGCTTGAGCGGGGCGGGGGATCAGCCCCAGCATTTT. It encodes CASSLSGAGDQPQHF.